Below, one T cell receptor (beta chain) is given with its context. This sample is part of a study of shared clonotypes between healthy human individuals. This table comes from immunoSEQ multiplex PCR, and its TCRdb copy is limited to in-frame clones, with some not included. Of approximately 2,000,000 clones in the sample, around 92% are singletons; the top ten hold approximately 0.4%. V was clipped by 10 bases and J by 3 bases, with 19 bases between them. CDR3 length equals 15 residues. Germline V lookup: CDR1 SNHLY, CDR2 FYNNEI. The origin of this receptor is a man younger than 35 in good health. Some clones in this sample may be carry-over from other donors' samples. The sequencing sample was made of naive CD4+ T cells from PBMCs. Subset defined: CD45RA+ positively selected. The chain couples TRBV2 to TRBJ2-1, with D possibly matching TRBD2 (7 bases). DNA for the CDR3: TGTGCCACCTCCCTCAGAGCGGGACACTACAATGAGCAGTTCTTC. Its translation: CATSLRAGHYNEQFF.